This TCR beta chain was captured by sequencing in a study of blood T cells in healthy people across ages. In the study overall: Capture by template switching was about one barcoded beta molecule per two T cells.

Trimming left V 6 bases short and J 9 bases short, with 18 bases between. The CDR3 is made up of 14 amino acids. Germline V gene data show CDR1 as SNHLY and CDR2 as FYNNEI. Then a second PCR, running roughly 7 to 11 cycles, was carried out with a sample-barcoded 5' primer and a J-beta primer mix. Carrying 12 random nucleotides, a template-switch adaptor labeled each individual cDNA molecule. Via MiXCR, TCRdb re-called the 5' RACE reads, giving one row per CDR3 protein. This repertoire shows hundreds of thousands of distinct CDR3 sequences, less than 80% found once; its top ten account for 28%. This clonotype was observed a handful of times.

This sequence originates from a man younger than 40 in good health. J is TRBJ2-1 and V is TRBV2; the D gene is possibly TRBD1 (6 bases). Sequencing used blood. This CDR3 reads CASSLGAEWSEQFF. The CDR3 coding sequence is TGTGCCAGCAGCCTGGGGGCGGAATGGAGTGAGCAGTTCTTC.